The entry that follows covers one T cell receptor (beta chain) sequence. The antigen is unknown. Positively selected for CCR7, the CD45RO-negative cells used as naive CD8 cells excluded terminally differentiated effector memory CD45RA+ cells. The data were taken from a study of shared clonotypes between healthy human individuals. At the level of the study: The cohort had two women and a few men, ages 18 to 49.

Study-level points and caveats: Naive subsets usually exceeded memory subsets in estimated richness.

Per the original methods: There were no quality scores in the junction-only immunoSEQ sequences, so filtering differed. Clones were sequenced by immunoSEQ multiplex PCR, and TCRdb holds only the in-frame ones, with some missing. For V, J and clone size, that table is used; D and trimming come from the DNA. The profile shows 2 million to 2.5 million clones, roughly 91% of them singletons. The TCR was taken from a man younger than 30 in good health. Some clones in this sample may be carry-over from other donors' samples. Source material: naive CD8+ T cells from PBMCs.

For the CDR3, the DNA is TGTGCCAGCAGTTCCCGGGACAGGGGGCCCCCTTCCTACGAGCAGTACTTC. Protein product: CASSSRDRGPPSYEQYF. The J gene is TRBJ2-7, the V gene TRBV28; 12 bases map to TRBD1. The germline V gene has CDR1 MDHEN and CDR2 SYDVKM. The trim removed 4 bases at V and 1 base at J, leaving 8 bases unmatched. This CDR3 contains 17 residues.